The 13 T cell receptor beta chains below come from one sample, sequenced in a study of T cell changes during pregnancy in multiple sclerosis. Using immunoSEQ multiplex PCR, the repertoire was profiled, and TCRdb retains in-frame clones only, with some absent. Seen here are around 50,000 clones, 85% to 95% observed once, and the top ten hold approximately 0.68%. The sequences come from CD4+ T cells from peripheral blood mononuclear cells, collected in the third trimester of pregnancy. The receptors originated from a female donor with multiple sclerosis, enrolled in a pregnancy study.

The V gene is TRBV5-6, the J gene TRBJ2-7, with D possibly being TRBD2 (5 bases). The V end lost 3 bases, the J end lost 1 base, and 14 bases lay between the germline ends. Germline CDR1 SGHDT, CDR2 YYEEEE. The CDR3 totals 15 residues. The CDR3 nucleotides are TGTGCCAGCAGCTGGCGCGGGTCGCCTTCCTACGAGCAGTACTTC. The encoded protein is CASSWRGSPSYEQYF.

The chain employs TRBV29-1 and TRBJ2-1; unclear D gene. The germline gives CDR1 SQVTM, CDR2 ANQGSEA. The length of the CDR3 is 10 residues. Trimming pared 5 bases from V and 9 bases from J, leaving 8 bases between. The CDR3 DNA is TGCAGCGTTATCCGGGTTGAGCAGTTCTTC. Translating it yields CSVIRVEQFF.

V gene TRBV5-4 combines with J gene TRBJ2-3; TRBD2 agrees at 11 bases. With V trimmed by 4 bases and J by 6 bases, 13 bases remained unmatched. The CDR3 has 17 residues. Germline-derived CDR1 and CDR2 are SGHNT and YYREEE (reference sequence). The CDR3 DNA reads as TGTGCCAGCAGCCGGTCCCCCCTAGCGGGGGGAGGTGATACGCAGTATTTT. This translates into CASSRSPLAGGGDTQYF.

The sample holds one count of this clone. The chain uses TRBV29-1 and TRBJ2-2; D perhaps matches TRBD2 (6 bases). CDR3 length equals 15 residues. Germline CDR1 reads SQVTM; CDR2 reads ANQGSEA. Trimming left V 7 bases short and J 0 bases short, with 15 bases between. CDR3 coding DNA: TGCAGCGCCTCGAGTTTAGCGGCGAACACCGGGGAGCTGTTTTTT. Encoded protein: CSASSLAANTGELFF.

In nucleotides, the CDR3 is TGTGCCAGCATCAGCCCGGGACTAGCGGGAGACTACGAGCAGTACTTC. Protein product: CASISPGLAGDYEQYF. This rearrangement joins TRBV2 to TRBJ2-7; 14 bases agree with TRBD2. Germline CDR1 is SNHLY and CDR2 is FYNNEI. This CDR3 has 16 residues. After removal of 7 bases from V and 3 bases from J, the junction contained 8 bases not matched to a gene.

In its sample, this clone was seen once. This sequence joins TRBV5-4 and TRBJ2-7; TRBD1 aligns across 10 bases. There are 13 residues in the CDR3. Per germline, CDR1 SGHNT and CDR2 YYREEE (reference sequence). J gave up 7 bases and V 4 bases, and 5 bases lay outside the gene matches. The CDR3 loop is CASSPWDRGEQYF. DNA of the CDR3: TGTGCCAGCAGCCCCTGGGACAGGGGAGAGCAGTACTTC.

This clone was observed a handful of times. The rearrangement links TRBV19 to TRBJ2-1; 7 bases fit TRBD1. This CDR3 has 15 amino acids. The ends lost 4 bases at V and 3 bases at J; junction bases unmatched: 6. CDR1 is LNHDA and CDR2 is SQIVND in the germline V gene (reference sequence). CDR3 loop: CASSNPGQLYNEQFF. The CDR3 DNA reads TGTGCCAGTAGTAACCCGGGACAGCTCTACAATGAGCAGTTCTTC.

The chain has TRBV5-1 and TRBJ2-6, with unresolved D. The CDR3 is 16 amino acids. With 0 bases removed from V and 0 bases from J, the gap between germline ends came to 7 bases. Per germline, CDR1 SGHRS and CDR2 YFSETQ. The CDR3 DNA follows: TGCGCCAGCAGCTTGGGTGGCGGCTCTGGGGCCAACGTCCTGACTTTC. It is translated as CASSLGGGSGANVLTF. Combining the CDR3 with reference TRBV5-1 and TRBJ2-6 gives the whole variable domain KAGVTQTPRYLIKTRGQQVTLSCSPISGHRSVSWYQQTPGQGLQFLFEYFSETQRNKGNFPGRFSGRQFSNSRSEMNVSTLELGDSALYLCASSLGGGSGANVLTFGAGSRLTVL.

The chain has TRBV2 and TRBJ1-5, with D possibly being TRBD1 (6 bases). CDR1 SNHLY and CDR2 FYNNEI come from the germline V gene. The length of the CDR3 is 16 residues. The V and J ends lost 2 bases and 4 bases respectively, with 15 bases between them. The CDR3 nucleotides are TGTGCCAGCAGTGAAAGGAGCGACAGGCTTAATCAGCCCCAGCATTTT. Translated, it gives CASSERSDRLNQPQHF. Full variable domain (missing parts from reference TRBV2 and TRBJ1-5): EPEVTQTPSHQVTQMGQEVILRCVPISNHLYFYWYRQILGQKVEFLVSFYNNEISEKSEIFDDQFSVERPDGSNFTLKIRSTKLEDSAMYFCASSERSDRLNQPQHFGDGTRLSIL.

The genes are TRBV19 and TRBJ2-7, with 11 bases identical to TRBD1. The CDR3 is 14 residues long. The J segment lost 4 bases and the V segment lost 5 bases, leaving 4 bases of the junction unmatched. Germline V lookup: CDR1 LNHDA, CDR2 SQIVND (reference sequence). The CDR3 DNA follows: TGTGCCAGTAGTCTCCGGGACAGGGGGTACGAGCAGTACTTC. Translated: CASSLRDRGYEQYF.

The chain uses TRBV5-6 and TRBJ1-2; D perhaps matches TRBD1 (5 bases). CDR1 SGHDT and CDR2 YYEEEE come from the germline V gene. V lost 0 bases and J lost 5, with 17 bases in between. CDR3 length: 16 residues. The CDR3 reads CASSLAGTSSTYGYTF. As DNA, the CDR3 is TGTGCCAGCAGCTTGGCGGGGACTTCCTCGACGTATGGCTACACCTTC. The complete variable domain, with remaining parts taken from reference TRBV5-6 and TRBJ1-2, reads DAGVTQSPTHLIKTRGQQVTLRCSPKSGHDTVSWYQQALGQGPQFIFQYYEEEERQRGNFPDRFSGHQFPNYSSELNVNALLLGDSALYLCASSLAGTSSTYGYTFGSGTRLTVV.

This rearrangement joins TRBV5-1 to TRBJ2-5; D ambiguous. This CDR3 spans 13 amino acids. Germline CDR1 and CDR2: SGHRS and YFSETQ. V gave up 0 bases and J gave up 5 bases, with 8 bases separating them. CDR3 DNA: TGCGCCAGCAGCTTGGGGGTGCGGGAGACCCAGTACTTC. Translating gives CASSLGVRETQYF. The whole variable domain, remainder taken from reference TRBV5-1 and TRBJ2-5, is KAGVTQTPRYLIKTRGQQVTLSCSPISGHRSVSWYQQTPGQGLQFLFEYFSETQRNKGNFPGRFSGRQFSNSRSEMNVSTLELGDSALYLCASSLGVRETQYFGPGTRLLVL.

This chain links TRBV13 with TRBJ1-2; possible D gene TRBD1, 6 bases. The CDR3 sequence is 15 residues long. V lost 0 bases to trimming and J lost 8 bases, with 16 bases between them. The germline CDR1 and CDR2 sequences are PRHDT and FYEKMQ (reference sequence). The CDR3 is CASSLGLGEGHGYTF. CDR3 DNA sequence: TGTGCCAGCAGCTTAGGCCTCGGAGAGGGACACGGCTACACCTTC.